A single T cell receptor (beta chain) is shown here with its context. Sequencing was performed with immunoSEQ multiplex PCR; in TCRdb, only in-frame clones are kept and a portion is missing. The table has roughly 20,000 clones, 75% to 90% seen once. This entry belongs to a study of blood T cell repertoires in COVID-19. Material: peripheral blood. The source is an elderly man with acute or convalescent COVID-19.

The CDR3 bases are TGTGCCAGTAGTCGGACCGACAGGGGGCCCAATGAGCAGTTCTTC. Its protein is CASSRTDRGPNEQFF. The V gene is TRBV19, the J gene TRBJ2-1, with 10 bases lining up with TRBD1. The CDR3 is 15 residues long. V lost 5 bases, J lost 6 bases, and 7 bases stayed unmatched. CDR1 and CDR2 (germline): LNHDA, SQIVND (reference sequence). Using reference TRBV19 and TRBJ2-1 for the parts outside the CDR3, the full variable domain is DGGITQSPKYLFRKEGQNVTLSCEQNLNHDAMYWYRQDPGQGLRLIYYSQIVNDFQKGDIAEGYSVSREKKESFPLTVTSAQKNPTAFYLCASSRTDRGPNEQFFGPGTRLTVL.